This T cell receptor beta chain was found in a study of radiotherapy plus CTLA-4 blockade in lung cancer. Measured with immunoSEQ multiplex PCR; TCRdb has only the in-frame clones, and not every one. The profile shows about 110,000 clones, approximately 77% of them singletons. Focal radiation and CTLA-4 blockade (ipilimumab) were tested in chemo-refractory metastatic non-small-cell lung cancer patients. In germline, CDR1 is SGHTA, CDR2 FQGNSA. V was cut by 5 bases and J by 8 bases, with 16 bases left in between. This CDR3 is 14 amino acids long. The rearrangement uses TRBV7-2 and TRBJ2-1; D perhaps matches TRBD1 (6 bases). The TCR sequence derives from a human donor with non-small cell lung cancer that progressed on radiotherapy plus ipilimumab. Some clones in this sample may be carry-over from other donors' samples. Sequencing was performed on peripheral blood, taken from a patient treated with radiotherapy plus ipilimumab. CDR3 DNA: TGTGCCAGCAGCGCTAGAGCAGGGGTTGATGAGCAGTTCTTC. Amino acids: CASSARAGVDEQFF.